The T cell receptor (beta chain) under discussion was sequenced for a study of Graves' ophthalmopathy and Graves' hyperthyroidism. Amplified material comprised TCR beta CDR3 regions derived from RNA transcripts. First-round RT-PCR with HTBI primers preceded a second-round multiplex PCR. TCRdb re-called the multiplex PCR reads through MiXCR, storing one row per CDR3 protein. This table holds 350,000 to 400,000 distinct CDR3 sequences, around 20% found once. Material for sequencing was peripheral blood. The sequence came from a woman in her late teens or twenties with Graves' ophthalmopathy.

CDR3 protein: CASSMFPGRNQPQHF. The CDR3 DNA is TGTGCCAGTAGTATGTTCCCAGGACGCAATCAGCCCCAGCATTTT. The chain links TRBV19 to TRBJ1-5; unclear D gene. The V gene's germline CDR1 is LNHDA and CDR2 SQIVND (reference sequence). Deletions cut 3 bases from V and 2 bases from J, with 11 bases between. CDR3 length: 15 residues.